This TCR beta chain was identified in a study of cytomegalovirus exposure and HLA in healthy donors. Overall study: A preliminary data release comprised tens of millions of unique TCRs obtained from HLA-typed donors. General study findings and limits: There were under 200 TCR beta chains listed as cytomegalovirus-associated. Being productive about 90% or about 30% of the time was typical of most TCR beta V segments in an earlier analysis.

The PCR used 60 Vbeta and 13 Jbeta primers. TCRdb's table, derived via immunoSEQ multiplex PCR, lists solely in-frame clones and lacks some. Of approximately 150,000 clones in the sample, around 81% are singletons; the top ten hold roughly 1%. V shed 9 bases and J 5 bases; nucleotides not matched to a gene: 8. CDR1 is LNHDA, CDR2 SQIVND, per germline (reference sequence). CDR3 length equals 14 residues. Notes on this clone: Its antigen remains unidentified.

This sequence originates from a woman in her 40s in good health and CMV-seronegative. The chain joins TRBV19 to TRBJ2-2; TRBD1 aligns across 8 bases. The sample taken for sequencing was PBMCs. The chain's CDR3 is CASYPTGDTGELFF. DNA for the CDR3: TGTGCCAGCTACCCGACAGGGGATACCGGGGAGCTGTTTTTT.